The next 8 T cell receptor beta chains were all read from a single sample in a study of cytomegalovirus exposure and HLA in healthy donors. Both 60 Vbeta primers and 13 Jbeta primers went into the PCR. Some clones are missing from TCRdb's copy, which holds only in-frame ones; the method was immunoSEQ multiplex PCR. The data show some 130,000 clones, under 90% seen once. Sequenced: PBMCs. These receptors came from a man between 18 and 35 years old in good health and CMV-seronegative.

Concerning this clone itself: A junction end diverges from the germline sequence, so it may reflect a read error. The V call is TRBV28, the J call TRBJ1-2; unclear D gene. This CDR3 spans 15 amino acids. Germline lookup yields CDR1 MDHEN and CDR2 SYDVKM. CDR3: CASSLSVVVISGYTF. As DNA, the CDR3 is TGTGCCAGTAGTTTATCGGTGGTTGTAATCTCTGGCTACACCTTC.

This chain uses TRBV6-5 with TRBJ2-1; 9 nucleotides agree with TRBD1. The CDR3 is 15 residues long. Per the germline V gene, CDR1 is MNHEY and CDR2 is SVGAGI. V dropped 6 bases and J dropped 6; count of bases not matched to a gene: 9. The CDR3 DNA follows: TGTGCCAGCAGGGGCTTCGGGACAGGGATCAATGAGCAGTTCTTC. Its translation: CASRGFGTGINEQFF.

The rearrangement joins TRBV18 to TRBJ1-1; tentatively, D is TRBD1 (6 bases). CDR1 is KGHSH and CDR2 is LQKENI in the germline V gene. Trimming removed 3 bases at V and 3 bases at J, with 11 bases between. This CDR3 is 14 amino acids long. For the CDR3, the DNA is TGTGCCAGCTCACCCAGGACAGCCTACACTGAAGCTTTCTTT. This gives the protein CASSPRTAYTEAFF.

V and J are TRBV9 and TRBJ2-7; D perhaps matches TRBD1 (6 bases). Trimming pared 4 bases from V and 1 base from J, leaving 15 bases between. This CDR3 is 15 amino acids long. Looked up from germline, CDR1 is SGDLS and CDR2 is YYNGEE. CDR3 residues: CASSLRGRGSYEQYF. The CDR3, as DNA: TGTGCCAGCAGCCTCCGGGGCAGGGGTTCCTACGAGCAGTACTTC.

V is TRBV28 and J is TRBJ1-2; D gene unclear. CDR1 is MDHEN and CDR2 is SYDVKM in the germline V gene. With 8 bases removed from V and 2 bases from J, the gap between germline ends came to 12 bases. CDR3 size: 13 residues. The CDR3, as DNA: TGTGCCAGCGCCGTAACTCCGAACTATGGCTACACCTTC. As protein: CASAVTPNYGYTF.

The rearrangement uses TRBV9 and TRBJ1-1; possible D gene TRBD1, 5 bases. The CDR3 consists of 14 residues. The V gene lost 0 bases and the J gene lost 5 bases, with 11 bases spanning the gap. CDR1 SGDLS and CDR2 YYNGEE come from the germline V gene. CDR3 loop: CASSVVAGRTEAFF. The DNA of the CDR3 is TGTGCCAGCAGCGTAGTTGCAGGGCGGACTGAAGCTTTCTTT.

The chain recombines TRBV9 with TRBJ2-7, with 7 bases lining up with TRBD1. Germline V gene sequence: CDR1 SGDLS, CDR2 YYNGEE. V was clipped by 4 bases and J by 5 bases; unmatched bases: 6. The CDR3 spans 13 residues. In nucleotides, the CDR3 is TGTGCCAGCAGCCCCCGACAGGGTGACGAGCAGTACTTC. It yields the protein CASSPRQGDEQYF.

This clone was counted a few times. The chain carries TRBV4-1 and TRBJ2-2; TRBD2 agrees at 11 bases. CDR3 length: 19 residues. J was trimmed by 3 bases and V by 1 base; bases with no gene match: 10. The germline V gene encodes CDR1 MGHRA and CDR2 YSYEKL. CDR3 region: CASSQGGISGGAHTGELFF. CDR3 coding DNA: TGCGCCAGCAGCCAAGGAGGAATTAGCGGGGGGGCACACACCGGGGAGCTGTTTTTT.